This TCR beta chain was identified in a study of cytomegalovirus exposure and HLA in healthy donors. Study findings and constraints: DRB1 had the most TCR associations and HLA-C the fewest, a later analysis found, with rates varying by HLA locus. In an earlier analysis, most TCR beta V segments were productive about 87% or about 30% of the time.

V shed 4 bases, J shed 6 bases, and the junction held 7 bases outside the gene matches. This CDR3 has 14 amino acids. Germline V gene lookup returns CDR1 SGDLS and CDR2 YYNGEE. This clone was observed a few times. No antigen is known for it. Both 60 Vbeta primers and 13 Jbeta primers went into the PCR. Measured with immunoSEQ multiplex PCR; TCRdb has only the in-frame clones, and not every one. This sample has about 130,000 clones, with around 63% found just once. This TCR derives from a human donor in good health. Material: PBMCs. The chain combines TRBV9 with TRBJ1-5, with 7 positions matching TRBD1. The DNA of the CDR3 is TGTGCCAGCAGCTCCGGACAGGACGGTCAGCCCCAGCATTTT. Its protein product is CASSSGQDGQPQHF. The whole variable domain, filled in from reference TRBV9 and TRBJ1-5, reads DSGVTQTPKHLITATGQRVTLRCSPRSGDLSVYWYQQSLDQGLQFLIQYYNGEERAKGNILERFSAQQFPDLHSELNLSSLELGDSALYFCASSSGQDGQPQHFGDGTRLSIL.